These 11 T cell receptor beta chains originate from one sample sequenced in a study of T cell repertoires in cytomegalovirus infection. TCRdb recomputed calls from the reads with MiXCR, one row per CDR3 protein. The sample shows over 300,000 distinct CDR3 sequences, 8% to 9.5% of them seen only once. Sequences were obtained from PBMCs. These receptors all stem from a human donor in good health (CMV status not recorded). Some clones in this sample may be carry-over from other donors' samples.

The chain combines TRBV7-2 with TRBJ2-2; 8 bases map to TRBD2. CDR3 length equals 14 residues. Germline assignment: CDR1 SGHTA and CDR2 FQGNSA. Unmatched junction bases numbered 4, after V lost 2 bases and J lost 8 bases. CDR3 region: CASSLREGPGELFF. CDR3 sequence (DNA): TGTGCCAGCAGCTTACGGGAGGGCCCAGGGGAGCTGTTTTTT.

There are many counts of this clonotype. The V and J genes are TRBV7-2 and TRBJ2-3; 10 nucleotides match TRBD1. The CDR3 has 15 residues. CDR1 and CDR2 from the germline V gene are SGHTA and FQGNSA. After removal of 1 base from V and 5 bases from J, the junction contained 3 bases not matched to a gene. CDR3: CASSLGGQGLDTQYF. The CDR3 DNA reads TGTGCCAGCAGCTTAGGGGGACAGGGGCTAGATACGCAGTATTTT.

The chain joins TRBV7-6 to TRBJ1-1; the D is unclear. Germline V gene lookup returns CDR1 SGHVS and CDR2 FNYEAQ. Trimming removed 5 bases at V and 4 bases at J, with 14 bases between. This CDR3 is 14 amino acids long. CDR3 DNA sequence: TGTGCCAGCAGCCGTCGCTCCCAGCGCACTGAAGCTTTCTTT. It specifies CASSRRSQRTEAFF.

There are many counts of this clonotype. CDR3 bases: TGTGCCAGCAGCCGCCAGGAGTACACTGAAGCTTTCTTT. This codes for CASSRQEYTEAFF. The chain has TRBV7-2 and TRBJ1-1, with no clear D. This CDR3 has 13 residues. Trimming removed 5 bases from V and 3 bases from J, with 10 bases in between. CDR1 and CDR2 from the germline V gene are SGHTA and FQGNSA.

V usage is TRBV7-9 and J usage is TRBJ2-4; 8 bases are a match to TRBD2. Trimming removed 5 bases from V and 3 bases from J; junction bases left unmatched: 9. Germline V lookup: CDR1 SEHNR, CDR2 FQNEAQ (reference sequence). The CDR3 consists of 16 residues. CDR3 in amino acids: CASSPSGGRSKNIQYF. In nucleotides, the CDR3 is TGTGCCAGCAGCCCTTCGGGAGGGCGGAGCAAAAACATTCAGTACTTC.

The chain combines TRBV7-6 with TRBJ1-1; D is unclear. Germline CDR1 and CDR2: SGHVS and FNYEAQ. The CDR3 consists of 14 residues. The germline V and J ends were trimmed by 1 base and 2 bases, with 8 bases remaining between them. The CDR3 loop reads CASSLVNRNTEAFF. CDR3 nucleotides: TGTGCCAGCAGCTTAGTGAACAGAAACACTGAAGCTTTCTTT. The variable domain in full, with the rest retrieved from reference TRBV7-6 and TRBJ1-1, is GAGVSQSPRYKVTKRGQDVALRCDPISGHVSLYWYRQALGQGPEFLTYFNYEAQQDKSGLPNDRFSAERPEGSISTLTIQRTEQRDSAMYRCASSLVNRNTEAFFGQGTRLTVV.

The chain has TRBV12-3 or TRBV12-4 and TRBJ2-5; unclear D gene. CDR3 length: 13 amino acids. V was trimmed by 3 bases and J by 5 bases, leaving 10 bases between them. The CDR3 coding sequence is TGTGCCAGCAGTTTCTCAGTACGGGAGACCCAGTACTTC. It yields the protein CASSFSVRETQYF.

This clonotype was observed many times. This rearrangement joins TRBV12-3 or TRBV12-4 to TRBJ2-2, with TRBD2 identical over 7 bases. V lost 7 bases and J lost 6; bases outside the gene matches: 11. The CDR3 is 15 amino acids. The DNA of the CDR3 is TGTGCCAGCATCCTGGGGGGGGTTCCCCCCGGGGAGCTGTTTTTT. It codes for CASILGGVPPGELFF.

This clonotype was observed a handful of times. The rearrangement uses TRBV5-4 and TRBJ1-1; D gene ambiguous. The CDR3 has 15 amino acids. Germline CDR1 is SGHNT and CDR2 is YYREEE (reference sequence). The ends were cut back, 4 bases at V and 3 bases at J, with 16 bases in the middle. The chain's CDR3 is CASSPDRMRHTEAFF. The CDR3, as DNA: TGTGCCAGCAGCCCTGACCGAATGCGGCACACTGAAGCTTTCTTT.

This clonotype was counted only a few times. The chain has TRBV12-3 or TRBV12-4 and TRBJ1-1, with 8 bases aligning to TRBD1. CDR3 length equals 15 residues. V lost 5 bases to trimming and J lost 0 bases; unmatched junction nucleotides: 5. CDR3 sequence: CASSAQGAMNTEAFF. The CDR3 nucleotides read TGTGCCAGCAGTGCCCAGGGGGCGATGAACACTGAAGCTTTCTTT.

This clonotype was counted many times. The chain joins TRBV4-1 to TRBJ2-7; TRBD1 matches 7 bases. Looked up from germline, CDR1 is MGHRA and CDR2 is YSYEKL. V was clipped by 1 base and J by 2 bases; unmatched bases: 8. The CDR3 covers 16 residues. The CDR3 reads CASSQVPGDRAYEQYF. CDR3 sequence (DNA): TGCGCCAGCAGCCAAGTGCCCGGGGACAGAGCCTACGAGCAGTACTTC.